The TCR beta chain under discussion was sequenced for a study of radiotherapy plus CTLA-4 blockade in lung cancer. The CDR3 contains 15 residues. V lost 0 bases to trimming and J lost 6 bases, with 12 bases between them. The germline V gene encodes CDR1 ENHRY and CDR2 SYGVKD. Only a few counts were recorded for this clone. The data were produced by immunoSEQ multiplex PCR, yet TCRdb's version contains in-frame clones alone and is incomplete. The table has 90,000 to 100,000 clones, roughly 74% seen once. The chain combines TRBV10-3 with TRBJ1-5, with D unresolved. The sample in question was peripheral blood, obtained from a patient treated with radiotherapy plus ipilimumab. The sequence was obtained from a human donor with non-small cell lung cancer who had a partial response to radiotherapy plus ipilimumab. Some clones in this sample may be carry-over from other donors' samples. The CDR3 protein is CAISESGILAQPQHF. DNA for the CDR3: TGTGCCATCAGTGAGTCAGGGATTCTAGCTCAGCCCCAGCATTTT.